These 21 T cell receptor beta chains originate from one sample sequenced in a study of shared T cell receptors in the human thymus. The protocol was immunoSEQ multiplex PCR, while the TCRdb copy is restricted to in-frame clones and leaves out a portion. The table records hundreds of thousands of clones, more than 75% of them present only once. The sample was also linked to a second study, of human thymus T cells.

Sequencing was carried out using thymocytes. All receptors come from a boy under two years old with a congenital heart defect.

This clone was found a few times. The V and J genes are TRBV4-3 and TRBJ2-1; 10 nucleotides line up with TRBD1. The junction had 3 bases not matched to a gene; V was cut back by 0 bases and J by 7 bases. The CDR3 covers 15 residues. Germline lookup yields CDR1 LGHNA and CDR2 YSLEER. The CDR3 loop is CASSQDWDRGNEQFF. Here the CDR3 DNA reads TGCGCCAGCAGCCAAGATTGGGACAGGGGAAATGAGCAGTTCTTC.

The rearrangement uses TRBV28 and TRBJ1-3; 9 bases are shared with TRBD1. V lost 7 bases, J lost 2 bases, and 6 bases stayed unmatched. Germline V gene sequence: CDR1 MDHEN, CDR2 SYDVKM. This CDR3 has 15 amino acids. The CDR3, as DNA: TGTGCCAGCATCAAAGGACAGGGGACTGGAAACACCATATATTTT. It is translated as CASIKGQGTGNTIYF. The whole variable domain, remainder taken from reference TRBV28 and TRBJ1-3, is DVKVTQSSRYLVKRTGEKVFLECVQDMDHENMFWYRQDPGLGLRLIYFSYDVKMKEKGDIPEGYSVSREKKERFSLILESASTNQTSMYLCASIKGQGTGNTIYFGEGSWLTVV.

The chain carries TRBV10-3 and TRBJ2-2; a weak D match, TRBD2 (6 bases). Germline V gene data show CDR1 as ENHRY and CDR2 as SYGVKD. Trimming stripped 8 bases from V and 5 bases from J, with 15 bases between. This CDR3 region has 14 residues. CDR3 in DNA: TGTGCCATCCGGGGGAGTTCTGGGACCGGGGAGCTGTTTTTT. It specifies CAIRGSSGTGELFF.

The chain links TRBV28 to TRBJ1-2; TRBD1 agrees at 7 bases. Trimming at V came to 3 bases and at J to 4 bases, leaving 8 bases not matched to a gene. Per germline, CDR1 MDHEN and CDR2 SYDVKM. The CDR3 contains 15 residues. In DNA form, the CDR3 reads TGTGCCAGCAGTTTCGACAGGGCGGGTATCTATGGCTACACCTTC. Translating gives CASSFDRAGIYGYTF.

This clone was seen only a few times. V gene TRBV4-3 combines with J gene TRBJ2-1; TRBD2 matches 8 bases. The germline gives CDR1 LGHNA, CDR2 YSLEER. This CDR3 is built from 22 residues. V shed 0 bases, J shed 0 bases, and the junction held 19 bases outside the gene matches. The CDR3 sequence is CASSQDFLTGGPVADSYNEQFF. The DNA for the CDR3 is TGCGCCAGCAGCCAAGACTTTCTAACGGGAGGGCCTGTGGCGGACTCCTACAATGAGCAGTTCTTC.

The chain carries TRBV5-6 and TRBJ1-5; the D is unclear. Trimming left V 1 base short and J 3 bases short, with 8 bases between. This CDR3 spans 14 amino acids. Germline V CDR1 and CDR2: SGHDT, YYEEEE. CDR3 DNA sequence: TGTGCCAGCAGCTTGTTGCGGGACAATCAGCCCCAGCATTTT. It encodes CASSLLRDNQPQHF.

This clone was seen more than once but under ten times. V usage is TRBV28 and J usage is TRBJ1-5; D perhaps matches TRBD1 (6 bases). Germline values: CDR1 MDHEN, CDR2 SYDVKM. The CDR3 runs to 12 residues. Trimming removed 8 bases at V and 5 bases at J, with 10 bases between. CDR3 sequence (DNA): TGTGCCAGCGTGGGGGGGCATCAGCCCCAGCATTTT. It is translated as CASVGGHQPQHF.

This clone was found once. The J gene is TRBJ1-2, the V gene TRBV6-5; unclear D gene. Trimming left V 6 bases short and J 8 bases short, with 10 bases between. Germline V CDR1 and CDR2: MNHEY, SVGAGI. CDR3 size: 11 residues. The CDR3 region is CASRVGWGYTF. DNA for the CDR3: TGTGCCAGCAGGGTGGGCTGGGGCTACACCTTC.

This chain uses TRBV5-4 with TRBJ2-7, with D unclear. The V end lost 3 bases, the J end lost 9 bases, and 16 bases lay between the germline ends. The CDR3 length is 13 residues. The germline V gene has CDR1 SGHNT and CDR2 YYREEE (reference sequence). CDR3 amino acids: CASSSPGLGGQYF. CDR3 nucleotides: TGTGCCAGCAGCTCTCCAGGATTGGGTGGGCAGTACTTC.

The chain has TRBV4-3 and TRBJ1-6; 7 bases align to TRBD1. V shed 2 bases, J shed 7 bases, and the junction held 11 bases outside the gene matches. The CDR3 runs to 17 residues. The V gene's germline CDR1 is LGHNA and CDR2 YSLEER. The CDR3 is CASSQPTWTGGNSPLHF. DNA of the CDR3: TGCGCCAGCAGCCAACCGACCTGGACAGGTGGGAATTCACCCCTCCACTTT.

This chain uses TRBV19 with TRBJ2-7; the match to TRBD1 covers 7 bases. Germline V gives CDR1 LNHDA, CDR2 SQIVND (reference sequence). The V gene end was trimmed by 3 bases and the J gene end by 5 bases; junction bases not matched to a gene: 4. The CDR3 length is 13 residues. The DNA of the CDR3 is TGTGCCAGTAGTATTAAGGGGGCACACGAGCAGTACTTC. It is translated as CASSIKGAHEQYF.

CDR3 DNA sequence: TGTGCCAGCAGTGGTAGATGGGGGAACAGGGGGGCCTACTATAGCAATCAGCCCCAGCATTTT. This gives the protein CASSGRWGNRGAYYSNQPQHF. The genes are TRBV2 and TRBJ1-5, with 8 bases fitting TRBD1. In germline, CDR1 is SNHLY, CDR2 FYNNEI. Trimming took 4 bases from V and 0 from J; bases not matched to a gene: 20. The CDR3 consists of 21 residues. The whole variable domain, remainder taken from reference TRBV2 and TRBJ1-5, is EPEVTQTPSHQVTQMGQEVILRCVPISNHLYFYWYRQILGQKVEFLVSFYNNEISEKSEIFDDQFSVERPDGSNFTLKIRSTKLEDSAMYFCASSGRWGNRGAYYSNQPQHFGDGTRLSIL.

The chain combines TRBV5-1 with TRBJ2-7; 7 bases map to TRBD1. Germline lookup yields CDR1 SGHRS and CDR2 YFSETQ. This CDR3 has 14 residues. Germline trimming cut 4 bases from V and 2 bases from J; bases unmatched to any gene: 6. The CDR3 protein is CASSKDRRAYEQYF. CDR3 DNA sequence: TGCGCCAGCAGCAAGGACAGGAGAGCCTACGAGCAGTACTTC.

As DNA, the CDR3 is TGTGCCACCAGCAGAATGACTAGCGGGACTTACTCCTACGAGCAGTACTTC. This translates into CATSRMTSGTYSYEQYF. The J gene is TRBJ2-7, the V gene TRBV15, with TRBD2 identical over 11 bases. CDR3 size: 17 residues. Germline CDR1 and CDR2: LNHNV and YYDKDF (reference sequence). With 2 bases clipped from V and 0 bases from J, the junction kept 6 bases outside the gene matches. The whole variable domain, remainder taken from reference TRBV15 and TRBJ2-7, is DAMVIQNPRYQVTQFGKPVTLSCSQTLNHNVMYWYQQKSSQAPKLLFHYYDKDFNNEADTPDNFQSRRPNTSFCFLDIRSPGLGDTAMYLCATSRMTSGTYSYEQYFGPGTRLTVT.

The V call is TRBV11-2, the J call TRBJ2-7, with no clear D. The germline V gene has CDR1 SGHAT and CDR2 FQNNGV. This CDR3 contains 14 residues. V lost 1 base and J lost 3, with 10 bases in between. The CDR3 nucleotides read TGTGCCAGCAGCTTAGTGGCCGCCCGCTACGAGCAGTACTTC. Protein sequence: CASSLVAARYEQYF.

The chain recombines TRBV29-1 with TRBJ2-1, with 7 positions matching TRBD2. This CDR3 contains 14 residues. CDR1 is SQVTM, CDR2 ANQGSEA, per germline. J was trimmed by 2 bases and V by 7 bases; bases with no gene match: 8. The CDR3 coding sequence is TGCAGCGCCCCGGGAGGCGACGCCTACAATGAGCAGTTCTTC. This codes for CSAPGGDAYNEQFF.

The J gene is TRBJ2-3, the V gene TRBV7-2; 8 nucleotides line up with TRBD2. This CDR3 has 18 residues. Trimming at V came to 1 base and at J to 4 bases, leaving 13 bases not matched to a gene. Germline V gene sequence: CDR1 SGHTA, CDR2 FQGNSA. CDR3 loop: CASSLGLQRGISADTQYF. Written as DNA, the CDR3 is TGTGCCAGCAGCTTAGGTCTCCAGCGGGGGATCTCTGCAGATACGCAGTATTTT. Together with reference TRBV7-2 and TRBJ2-3, the CDR3 gives the full variable domain: GAGVSQSPSNKVTEKGKDVELRCDPISGHTALYWYRQSLGQGLEFLIYFQGNSAPDKSGLPSDRFSAERTGGSVSTLTIQRTQQEDSAVYLCASSLGLQRGISADTQYFGPGTRLTVL.

The V and J genes are TRBV4-2 and TRBJ2-5; D is perhaps TRBD2 (5 bases). Germline V CDR1 and CDR2: LGHNA, YNFKEQ. The V and J ends lost 0 bases and 1 base respectively, with 9 bases between them. This CDR3 contains 15 residues. The CDR3 nucleotides read TGTGCCAGCAGCCAAGATCGGGGTATCCAAGAGACCCAGTACTTC. It encodes CASSQDRGIQETQYF.

V gene TRBV29-1 combines with J gene TRBJ2-3; D might be TRBD2 (6 bases). CDR1 is SQVTM, CDR2 ANQGSEA, per germline. The V and J ends lost 2 bases and 0 bases respectively, with 9 bases between them. This CDR3 contains 14 residues. The CDR3 coding sequence is TGCAGCGTTGAACGGGAGAGCAGCACAGATACGCAGTATTTT. Translated, it gives CSVERESSTDTQYF.

The CDR3 nucleotides are TGTGCTAGTGGTTTGGTAAGTCGGGGATCAAACACTGAAGCTTTCTTT. It codes for CASGLVSRGSNTEAFF. The chain is built from TRBV12-5 and TRBJ1-1; unclear D gene. Germline values: CDR1 LGHNT, CDR2 FRNRAP. Trimming removed 0 bases from V and 2 bases from J, with 13 bases in between. There are 16 residues in the CDR3.

The chain carries TRBV4-1 and TRBJ1-4; perhaps TRBD1 as D (6 bases). The CDR3 is made up of 16 amino acids. CDR1 and CDR2 from the germline V gene are MGHRA and YSYEKL. The germline V and J ends were trimmed by 0 bases and 5 bases, with 13 bases remaining between them. The CDR3 spells CASSQDFRTGNEKLFF. The CDR3 coding sequence is TGCGCCAGCAGCCAAGATTTTAGAACAGGGAATGAAAAACTGTTTTTT.